The entry that follows covers one T cell receptor (beta chain) sequence. The antigen is unknown. Sequence at one end of the junction differs from germline and may be a read error. Individual cDNA molecules were tagged with unique molecular identifiers. TCRdb analysed the 5' RACE reads with MiXCR anew, one entry per CDR3 protein. The sample yields around 50,000 distinct CDR3 sequences, around a tenth seen once. This record belongs to a study of early T cells in non-severe SARS-CoV-2 infection. Study-level points and caveats: VDJdb-based annotation leaned toward anti-spike CD8 responses and missed private and CD4 specificities.

There are 13 residues in the CDR3. The germline CDR1 and CDR2 sequences are SGHRS and YFSETQ. The TCR comes from an adult who was a healthcare worker with PCR-confirmed SARS-CoV-2 infection or an uninfected control (not recorded which). The chain joins TRBV5-1 to TRBJ2-7; no definite D call. The sequencing sample was made of whole blood. The CDR3 DNA reads as TGCGCCAGCAGCTTGGCACAAACCTACGAGCAGCACTTT. Its protein is CASSLAQTYEQHF.